What follows are 30 T cell receptor beta chains derived from one specimen sequenced in a study of blood T cell repertoires in COVID-19. Only in-frame clones appear in the TCRdb table, and some are missing; sequencing was by immunoSEQ multiplex PCR. The sample has tens of thousands of clones, roughly 90% seen once. The sequenced sample consisted of peripheral blood. All receptors come from a woman in her forties or fifties with active or convalescent COVID-19.

The rearrangement uses TRBV4-2 and TRBJ2-1, with D perhaps TRBD2 (6 bases). The CDR3 runs 19 residues. Germline assignment: CDR1 LGHNA and CDR2 YNFKEQ. V lost 0 bases to trimming and J lost 7 bases, with 25 bases between them. The CDR3 reads CASSQDSFSGRDELNEQFF. The CDR3, as DNA: TGTGCCAGCAGCCAAGATAGTTTTTCCGGGCGGGATGAGTTGAATGAGCAGTTCTTC.

V is TRBV4-1 and J is TRBJ1-2; D unresolved. The germline V gene encodes CDR1 MGHRA and CDR2 YSYEKL. There are 18 residues in the CDR3. Trimming cost V 0 bases and J 0 bases, with 17 bases left between them. CDR3 bases: TGCGCCAGCAGCCAAGAAATACGCAGGCGAACAACTAACTATGGCTACACCTTC. Its protein is CASSQEIRRRTTNYGYTF.

The chain employs TRBV7-4 and TRBJ2-1; 8 nucleotides match TRBD1. Per germline, CDR1 SGHVT and CDR2 SQSDAQ. This CDR3 has 19 amino acids. V trimming: 3 bases; J trimming: 4 bases; junction bases outside the gene matches: 17. In nucleotides, the CDR3 is TGTGCCAGCAGCTTGAGGACAGGGAGGTCGTTCGGGGTTTACAATGAGCAGTTCTTC. Encoded protein: CASSLRTGRSFGVYNEQFF.

V usage is TRBV10-3 and J usage is TRBJ2-7; 13 bases line up with TRBD2. The CDR3 spans 14 residues. Germline loops: CDR1 ENHRY, CDR2 SYGVKD. After removal of 6 bases from V and 5 bases from J, the junction contained 4 bases not matched to a gene. The CDR3 protein is CAIRWTSGSHEQYF. The CDR3, as DNA: TGTGCCATCAGATGGACTAGCGGGAGCCACGAGCAGTACTTC.

A single count supports this clone. The V call is TRBV18, the J call TRBJ2-7, with 11 bases that match TRBD2. The CDR3 covers 14 residues. With 5 bases clipped from V and 6 bases from J, the junction kept 6 bases outside the gene matches. CDR1 and CDR2 (germline): KGHSH, LQKENI. The CDR3 DNA is TGTGCCAGCTCAGTTACTAGCGGGAGTGGCGAGCAGTACTTC. Residues: CASSVTSGSGEQYF.

The chain couples TRBV9 to TRBJ1-2; D may be TRBD1 (5 bases). V lost 3 bases to trimming and J lost 6 bases, with 15 bases between them. This CDR3 is 14 amino acids long. Germline-derived CDR1 and CDR2 are SGDLS and YYNGEE. Here the CDR3 DNA reads TGTGCCAGCAGCGATGACACCGGGGGACATGGCTACACCTTC. This encodes CASSDDTGGHGYTF.

V gene TRBV18 combines with J gene TRBJ2-1, with 8 bases aligning to TRBD2. Germline V gene sequence: CDR1 KGHSH, CDR2 LQKENI. This CDR3 region has 16 residues. V dropped 3 bases and J dropped 5; count of bases not matched to a gene: 9. For the CDR3, the DNA is TGTGCCAGCTCACCGGGAGCGGGAGTAGTAAACAATGAGCAGTTCTTC. Residues: CASSPGAGVVNNEQFF.

This chain connects TRBV27 to TRBJ2-7; maybe TRBD1 (6 bases). Germline CDR1 and CDR2: MNHEY and SMNVEV (reference sequence). V was shortened by 4 bases and J by 1 base, with 20 bases between the two germline ends. The CDR3 loop spans 17 amino acids. The CDR3 here is CASSSLLSPGVSYEQYF. The DNA of the CDR3 is TGTGCCAGCAGTTCCCTCCTTTCCCCAGGGGTGTCCTACGAGCAGTACTTC.

The chain employs TRBV7-8 and TRBJ2-1; 11 bases align to TRBD2. Germline V lookup: CDR1 SGHVS, CDR2 FQNEAQ. Trimming took 5 bases from V and 6 from J; bases not matched to a gene: 12. CDR3 size: 17 residues. The CDR3 sequence: CASSPWLAGGDGNEQFF. The DNA for the CDR3 is TGTGCCAGCAGCCCCTGGCTAGCGGGAGGAGATGGCAATGAGCAGTTCTTC.

The chain has TRBV19 and TRBJ2-7, with 12 positions matching TRBD2. CDR1 is LNHDA and CDR2 is SQIVND in the germline V gene (reference sequence). Germline trimming cut 5 bases from V and 0 bases from J; bases unmatched to any gene: 2. The CDR3 extends over 15 amino acids. The CDR3 DNA sequence: TGTGCCAGTAGTCCGACTAGCGGGAGCTCCTACGAGCAGTACTTC. Protein: CASSPTSGSSYEQYF.

The V call is TRBV19, the J call TRBJ2-1; D is possibly TRBD1 (6 bases). The germline V gene encodes CDR1 LNHDA and CDR2 SQIVND (reference sequence). Trimming took 3 bases from V and 10 from J, leaving 19 bases between them. The CDR3 length is 15 residues. DNA of the CDR3: TGTGCCAGTAGTATTGGTCAGGGGATCATGGGGGAGCAGTTCTTC. Residues: CASSIGQGIMGEQFF. Full variable domain (remainder filled in from reference TRBV19 and TRBJ2-1): DGGITQSPKYLFRKEGQNVTLSCEQNLNHDAMYWYRQDPGQGLRLIYYSQIVNDFQKGDIAEGYSVSREKKESFPLTVTSAQKNPTAFYLCASSIGQGIMGEQFFGPGTRLTVL.

The chain carries TRBV10-2 and TRBJ1-1, with D perhaps matching TRBD1 (5 bases). The CDR3 runs 13 residues. The germline V gene encodes CDR1 WSHSY and CDR2 SAAADI. Trimming cost V 2 bases and J 4 bases, with 8 bases left between them. This chain's CDR3 is CASSEGAVTEAFF. CDR3 DNA: TGCGCCAGCAGTGAGGGGGCCGTCACTGAAGCTTTCTTT.

V is TRBV4-2 and J is TRBJ2-7; D perhaps matches TRBD2 (6 bases). With 5 bases removed from V and 4 bases from J, the gap between germline ends came to 18 bases. This CDR3 comprises 15 residues. CDR1 LGHNA and CDR2 YNFKEQ come from the germline V gene. CDR3 amino acids: CASSTPGLRNYEQYF. Here the CDR3 DNA reads TGTGCCAGCAGCACCCCGGGACTTAGGAATTACGAGCAGTACTTC.

The V call is TRBV10-3, the J call TRBJ2-5, with 8 bases matching TRBD2. This CDR3 comprises 14 residues. The V and J ends lost 4 bases and 2 bases, in that order; junction bases with no gene match: 3. CDR1 and CDR2 from the germline V gene are ENHRY and SYGVKD. The CDR3 region has the DNA TGTGCCATCAGTGTGAGCGGGAGTCAAGAGACCCAGTACTTC. This sequence encodes CAISVSGSQETQYF.

The V call is TRBV27, the J call TRBJ1-5, with 9 positions matching TRBD1. The trim removed 5 bases at V and 0 bases at J, leaving 2 bases unmatched. This CDR3 has 15 residues. CDR1 is MNHEY and CDR2 is SMNVEV in the germline V gene (reference sequence). The CDR3 protein is CASSPDRGSNQPQHF. CDR3 DNA: TGTGCCAGCAGTCCGGACAGGGGTAGCAATCAGCCCCAGCATTTT.

This chain uses TRBV27 with TRBJ1-2, with 12 bases identical to TRBD1. This CDR3 is 18 amino acids long. V lost 2 bases and J lost 1; bases outside the gene matches: 8. The germline V gene encodes CDR1 MNHEY and CDR2 SMNVEV (reference sequence). This CDR3 is CASSLLGTGGASNYGYTF. The CDR3 nucleotides read TGTGCCAGCAGTTTACTTGGGACAGGGGGCGCGAGTAACTATGGCTACACCTTC.

This sequence joins TRBV19 and TRBJ1-2, with D perhaps TRBD1 (5 bases). Germline loops: CDR1 LNHDA, CDR2 SQIVND (reference sequence). The length of the CDR3 is 16 residues. With 3 bases removed from V and 4 bases from J, the gap between germline ends came to 18 bases. CDR3: CASSIKGLQDLYGYTF. CDR3 DNA sequence: TGTGCCAGTAGTATTAAGGGCCTACAGGACCTCTATGGCTACACCTTC.

The chain employs TRBV21-1 and TRBJ2-5; the table's D call, TRBD2, has no DNA check behind it. TRBV21-1 has pseudogene status. This CDR3 has 15 amino acids. CDR3 coding DNA: TGTGCCAGCAAGACCGTAGCGGGGGGGGAAGAGACCCAGTACTTC. Protein sequence: CASKTVAGGEETQYF.

The chain is built from TRBV28 and TRBJ2-7; tentative D call: TRBD1 (5 bases). This CDR3 has 11 amino acids. CDR1 and CDR2 (germline): MDHEN, SYDVKM. Trimming cost V 10 bases and J 4 bases, with 11 bases left between them. CDR3 sequence (DNA): TGTGCCATTACAGGCCCGTACGAGCAGTACTTC. It translates to CAITGPYEQYF.

This rearrangement joins TRBV18 to TRBJ2-3, with TRBD2 matching 12 bases. The junction had 5 bases not matched to a gene; V was cut back by 1 base and J by 0 bases. The CDR3 contains 18 residues. CDR1 is KGHSH and CDR2 is LQKENI in the germline V gene. CDR3 amino acids: CASSPRLAGGQSTDTQYF. CDR3 nucleotide sequence: TGTGCCAGCTCACCACGGCTAGCGGGAGGGCAGAGCACAGATACGCAGTATTTT.

This clone was counted once. J is TRBJ2-7 and V is TRBV29-1, with TRBD2 matching 10 bases. J was trimmed by 5 bases and V by 4 bases; bases with no gene match: 8. Germline V gene sequence: CDR1 SQVTM, CDR2 ANQGSEA. The CDR3 covers 14 residues. CDR3 residues: CSVGASGSFHEQYF. The CDR3 region has the DNA TGCAGCGTTGGTGCTAGCGGGAGCTTTCACGAGCAGTACTTC.

This sequence joins TRBV18 and TRBJ2-1, with a possible D match to TRBD1 (6 bases). The CDR3 has 14 residues. With 2 bases removed from V and 6 bases from J, the gap between germline ends came to 11 bases. Germline V gives CDR1 KGHSH, CDR2 LQKENI. Here the CDR3 reads CASSPFGTLNEQFF. CDR3 nucleotides: TGTGCCAGCTCACCATTCGGGACACTCAATGAGCAGTTCTTC.

The rearrangement joins TRBV2 to TRBJ1-2, with 7 bases matching TRBD1. The CDR3 runs to 14 residues. The V and J ends lost 5 bases and 0 bases, in that order; junction bases with no gene match: 3. CDR1 and CDR2 (germline): SNHLY, FYNNEI. The CDR3 coding sequence is TGTGCCAGCAGTTTCGACAGGGCTAACTATGGCTACACCTTC. Translated: CASSFDRANYGYTF.

The CDR3 sequence: CASTQGTISYEQYF. The CDR3 DNA sequence: TGTGCCAGCACCCAAGGGACTATCTCCTACGAGCAGTACTTC. V is TRBV6-5 and J is TRBJ2-7; 7 positions match TRBD2. This CDR3 contains 14 residues. V lost 7 bases to trimming and J lost 0 bases; unmatched junction nucleotides: 6. Germline CDR1 and CDR2: MNHEY and SVGAGI.

This clone was found a few times. V is TRBV5-1 and J is TRBJ2-7, with a tentative D call TRBD1 (6 bases). Germline lookup yields CDR1 SGHRS and CDR2 YFSETQ. Trimming left V 0 bases short and J 4 bases short, with 11 bases between. The CDR3 is 14 residues long. CDR3 amino acids: CASSLVGAPYEQYF. The CDR3 DNA reads as TGCGCCAGCAGCTTGGTGGGGGCCCCTTACGAGCAGTACTTC.

The gene calls are TRBV11-1 and TRBJ1-1, with D possibly matching TRBD1 (6 bases). V gave up 2 bases and J gave up 5 bases, with 12 bases separating them. The CDR3 is 14 amino acids. CDR1 SGHAT and CDR2 FQDESV come from the germline V gene (reference sequence). CDR3 amino acids: CASSLNRAGTEAFF. In nucleotides, the CDR3 is TGTGCCAGCAGCTTAAACAGGGCGGGTACTGAAGCTTTCTTT.

The chain carries TRBV9 and TRBJ2-5; 7 positions match TRBD1. J lost 4 bases, V lost 0 bases, and 3 bases had no gene match. CDR3 length: 14 amino acids. Per the germline V gene, CDR1 is SGDLS and CDR2 is YYNGEE. The CDR3 DNA follows: TGTGCCAGCAGCGTAGAGGGACAGCGAGAGACCCAGTACTTC. Translated: CASSVEGQRETQYF.

J is TRBJ1-2 and V is TRBV3-1 (or the pseudogene TRBV3-2), with 9 bases aligning to TRBD1. This CDR3 spans 13 amino acids. Germline loops: CDR1 LGHDT, CDR2 YNNKEL (reference sequence). CDR3 in amino acids: CASRDREHSGYTF. CDR3 DNA sequence: TGTGCTAGCCGGGACAGGGAGCACAGTGGCTACACCTTC.

The chain has TRBV5-1 and TRBJ2-1; D ambiguous. This CDR3 spans 14 amino acids. Germline V gene sequence: CDR1 SGHRS, CDR2 YFSETQ. Trimming removed 2 bases from V and 8 bases from J, with 14 bases in between. CDR3 nucleotides: TGCGCCAGCAGCTTCGGCTTAGCCTTGGATGAGCAGTTCTTC. It codes for CASSFGLALDEQFF.

This chain links TRBV7-9 with TRBJ2-1, with TRBD2 as a possible D gene (6 bases). Looked up from germline, CDR1 is SEHNR and CDR2 is FQNEAQ (reference sequence). The CDR3 runs to 17 residues. V was pared by 5 bases and J by 6 bases, with 23 bases between. CDR3 nucleotides: TGTGCCAGCAGCCCCCGGGTATACGGGAGCGACCTCAATGAGCAGTTCTTC. This sequence encodes CASSPRVYGSDLNEQFF.